A selection of T cell receptor beta chains follows, all from one sample in a study of beta chain features in type 1 diabetes. TCRdb's copy holds only in-frame clones and misses some; the assay was immunoSEQ multiplex PCR. The sample gives more than 250,000 clones, over 20% of which show up once; around 0.029% is in the top ten. Sequenced: naive CD4+ T cells from blood. All receptors come from a woman aged 40 to 50 with type 1 diabetes. Both conserved end residues are part of each CDR3. The order of the fields is clone size, CDR3 length, D gene, V gene, J gene, CDR3 DNA, CDR3 protein. D genes are given only for firm matches. The size field is filled for only some rows; it gives once, few, many or a size class.

size: .; length: 13; D: TRBD1; V: TRBV6-5; J: TRBJ2-3; DNA: TGTGCCAGCAGAGTCCAGGGGGAAGGTACGCAGTATTTT; CDR3: CASRVQGEGTQYF
size: .; length: 14; D: TRBD1; V: TRBV7-3; J: TRBJ2-5; DNA: TGTGCCAGCAGCAAGGGGGCAGGGGAAGAGACCCAGTACTTC; CDR3: CASSKGAGEETQYF
size: few; length: 15; D: TRBD1; V: TRBV5-1; J: TRBJ1-4; DNA: TGCGCCAGCAGCTTGGACAGGGGGCTTTACGAAAAACTGTTTTTT; CDR3: CASSLDRGLYEKLFF
size: .; length: 15; D: .; V: TRBV6-6; J: TRBJ2-7; DNA: TGTGCCAGCAGTTACTCCGGCAGGGAATACTACGAGCAGTACTTC; CDR3: CASSYSGREYYEQYF
size: .; length: 13; D: TRBD1; V: TRBV6-5; J: TRBJ1-1; DNA: TGTGCCAGCACTTCACAGGGGGGGACTGAAGCTTTCTTT; CDR3: CASTSQGGTEAFF
size: .; length: 15; D: .; V: TRBV2; J: TRBJ1-5; DNA: TGTGCCAGCGTGGTGGACTATTCGGGGAATCAGCCCCAGCATTTT; CDR3: CASVVDYSGNQPQHF
size: .; length: 15; D: TRBD2; V: TRBV9; J: TRBJ2-1; DNA: TGTGCCAGCAGCGTGGCCGCGGGGGGATACAATGAGCAGTTCTTC; CDR3: CASSVAAGGYNEQFF
size: .; length: 12; D: .; V: TRBV18; J: TRBJ2-5; DNA: TGTGCCAGCTCACCGCAAGCGGAGACCCAGTACTTC; CDR3: CASSPQAETQYF
size: .; length: 16; D: TRBD1; V: TRBV28; J: TRBJ1-5; DNA: TGTGCCAGCAGTTTTAGGGGGCCCGGGTCCAGGCAGCCCCAGCATTTT; CDR3: CASSFRGPGSRQPQHF
size: few; length: 12; D: .; V: TRBV28; J: TRBJ2-1; DNA: TGTGCCAGCAGTTGGGGCCTCAATGAGCAGTTCTTC; CDR3: CASSWGLNEQFF
size: .; length: 13; D: .; V: TRBV5-6; J: TRBJ2-3; DNA: TGTGCCAGCAGCCGGTCGGGAACAGATACGCAGTATTTT; CDR3: CASSRSGTDTQYF
size: few; length: 13; D: .; V: TRBV5-4; J: TRBJ1-5; DNA: TGTGCCAGCAGCTTGGGTCGAGAACAGCCCCAGCATTTT; CDR3: CASSLGREQPQHF
size: .; length: 13; D: .; V: TRBV29-1; J: TRBJ1-1; DNA: TGCAGCGGGGGAGGAGCGATGAACACTGAAGCTTTCTTT; CDR3: CSGGGAMNTEAFF
size: few; length: 15; D: TRBD1; V: TRBV15; J: TRBJ1-1; DNA: TGTGCCACCAGCGGACGACAGGGGGTGAACACTGAAGCTTTCTTT; CDR3: CATSGRQGVNTEAFF
size: .; length: 14; D: TRBD2; V: TRBV9; J: TRBJ2-7; DNA: TGTGCCAGCAGCCTGTTGCGGGAGGGGTACGAGCAGTACTTC; CDR3: CASSLLREGYEQYF
size: .; length: 12; D: .; V: TRBV2; J: TRBJ2-7; DNA: TGTGCCAGCAGTGAAGGGAGTTACGAGCAGTACTTC; CDR3: CASSEGSYEQYF
size: few; length: 15; D: TRBD1; V: TRBV15; J: TRBJ2-4; DNA: TGTGCCACCAGCAGAGTTCGGGACAGCAAAAACATTCAGTACTTC; CDR3: CATSRVRDSKNIQYF
size: few; length: 15; D: .; V: TRBV28; J: TRBJ1-5; DNA: TGTGCCAGCAGCCCTGGGGGCAGTAGCAATCAGCCCCAGCATTTT; CDR3: CASSPGGSSNQPQHF
size: few; length: 15; D: TRBD2; V: TRBV27; J: TRBJ2-7; DNA: TGTGCCAGCAGTTCAAGGACTAGCGGGGGCGGGGAGCAGTACTTC; CDR3: CASSSRTSGGGEQYF
size: few; length: 16; D: .; V: TRBV15; J: TRBJ1-5; DNA: TGTGCCACCAGCAGAGATCATCCAGGGGTTAATCAGCCCCAGCATTTT; CDR3: CATSRDHPGVNQPQHF
size: few; length: 11; D: .; V: TRBV5-6; J: TRBJ1-1; DNA: TGTGCCAGCAGCCTCAACACTGAAGCTTTCTTT; CDR3: CASSLNTEAFF
size: .; length: 15; D: .; V: TRBV6-5; J: TRBJ2-7; DNA: TGTGCCAGCAGTTACGGACGGGGAGCAACCTACGAGCAGTACTTC; CDR3: CASSYGRGATYEQYF
size: few; length: 17; D: TRBD2; V: TRBV25-1; J: TRBJ2-2; DNA: TGTGCCAGCAGTGAAATCGGGAGGTTCGCGAACACCGGGGAGCTGTTTTTT; CDR3: CASSEIGRFANTGELFF
size: .; length: 16; D: .; V: TRBV15; J: TRBJ2-7; DNA: TGTGCCACCAGCAGAGATAGGTCTAGCATCGGCTACGAGCAGTACTTC; CDR3: CATSRDRSSIGYEQYF
size: .; length: 11; D: .; V: TRBV5-1; J: TRBJ1-1; DNA: TGCGCCAGCAGCTTGGAAACAGAAGCTTTCTTT; CDR3: CASSLETEAFF
size: .; length: 13; D: .; V: TRBV6-6; J: TRBJ2-3; DNA: TGTGCCAGCAGTCCGATAACAGGGGAGGCGCAGTATTTT; CDR3: CASSPITGEAQYF
size: .; length: 16; D: .; V: TRBV6-5; J: TRBJ1-1; DNA: TGTGCCAGCAGTTACTCAAGTGTGGGGGGGACCACTGAAGCTTTCTTT; CDR3: CASSYSSVGGTTEAFF
size: few; length: 13; D: .; V: TRBV2; J: TRBJ2-4; DNA: TGTGCCAGAGGGGAAACAGCCAAAAACATTCAGTACTTC; CDR3: CARGETAKNIQYF